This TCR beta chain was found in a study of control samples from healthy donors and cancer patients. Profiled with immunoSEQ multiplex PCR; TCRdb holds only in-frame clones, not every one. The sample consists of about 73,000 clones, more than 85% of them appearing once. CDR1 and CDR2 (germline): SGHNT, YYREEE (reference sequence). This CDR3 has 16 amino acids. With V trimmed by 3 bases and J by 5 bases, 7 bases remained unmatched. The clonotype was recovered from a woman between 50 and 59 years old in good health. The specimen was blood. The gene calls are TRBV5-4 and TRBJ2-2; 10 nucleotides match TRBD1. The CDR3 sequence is CASSSPGQGRTGELFF. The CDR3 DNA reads TGTGCCAGCAGCTCACCGGGACAGGGGAGGACCGGGGAGCTGTTTTTT. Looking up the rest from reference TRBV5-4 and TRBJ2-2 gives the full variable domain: ETGVTQSPTHLIKTRGQQVTLRCSSQSGHNTVSWYQQALGQGPQFIFQYYREEENGRGNFPPRFSGLQFPNYSSELNVNALELDDSALYLCASSSPGQGRTGELFFGEGSRLTVL.